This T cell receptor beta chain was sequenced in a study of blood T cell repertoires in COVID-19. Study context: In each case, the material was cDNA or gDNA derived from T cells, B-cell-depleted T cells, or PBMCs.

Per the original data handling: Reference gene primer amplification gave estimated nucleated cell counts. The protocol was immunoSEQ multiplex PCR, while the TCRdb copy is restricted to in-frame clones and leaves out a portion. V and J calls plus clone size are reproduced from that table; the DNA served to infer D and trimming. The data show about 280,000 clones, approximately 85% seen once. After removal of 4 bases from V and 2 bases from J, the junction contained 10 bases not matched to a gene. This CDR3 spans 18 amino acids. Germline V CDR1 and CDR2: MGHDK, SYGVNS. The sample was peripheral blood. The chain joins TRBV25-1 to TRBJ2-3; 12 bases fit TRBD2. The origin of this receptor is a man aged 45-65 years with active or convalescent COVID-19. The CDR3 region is CASSGRTSGTDYTDTQYF. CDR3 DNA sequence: TGTGCCAGCAGTGGACGGACTAGCGGGACCGACTACACAGATACGCAGTATTTT.